The 9 T cell receptor beta chains below come from one sample, sequenced in a study of blood T cell repertoires in COVID-19. Measured with immunoSEQ multiplex PCR; TCRdb has only the in-frame clones, and not every one. The table shows about 190,000 clones, with 70% to 90% occurring only once. The sample taken for sequencing was peripheral blood. The receptors shown here come from a woman in her thirties or forties who had recovered from COVID-19.

This chain connects TRBV18 to TRBJ1-2, with 12 nucleotides matching TRBD1. This CDR3 spans 17 amino acids. Germline-derived CDR1 and CDR2 are KGHSH and LQKENI. Trimming cost V 0 bases and J 8 bases; bases outside gene matches: 10. The CDR3 DNA reads TGTGCCAGCTCACCACCCGGGACAGGGGGCGATACTTACGGCTACACCTTC. Residues: CASSPPGTGGDTYGYTF.

The chain employs TRBV7-2 and TRBJ2-7; perhaps TRBD2 as D (5 bases). Germline loops: CDR1 SGHTA, CDR2 FQGNSA. This CDR3 has 14 residues. Deletions cut 1 base from V and 7 bases from J, with 14 bases between. The CDR3 DNA is TGTGCCAGCAGCTTAGGGACTCCCAGTTCTGAGCAGTACTTC. Translated: CASSLGTPSSEQYF.

This clone was recorded only once. The V and J genes are TRBV5-1 and TRBJ1-2; the D gene is possibly TRBD1 (6 bases). Trimming removed 1 base at V and 0 bases at J, with 10 bases between. The CDR3 has 15 amino acids. The germline V gene has CDR1 SGHRS and CDR2 YFSETQ. The CDR3: CASSLTGMTNYGYTF. CDR3 sequence (DNA): TGCGCCAGCAGCTTGACAGGGATGACTAACTATGGCTACACCTTC.

The V and J genes are TRBV13 and TRBJ2-7, with TRBD2 identical over 9 bases. The V gene's germline CDR1 is PRHDT and CDR2 FYEKMQ (reference sequence). Unmatched junction bases numbered 6, after V lost 4 bases and J lost 5 bases. This CDR3 region has 14 residues. For the CDR3, the DNA is TGTGCCAGCAGCTACGCGGGAGGGCAGGACGAGCAGTACTTC. Translation gives CASSYAGGQDEQYF.

The CDR3 region has the DNA TGTGCCAGCAGCCAAATAGCTGGTGAGCAGTTCTTC. Translated, it gives CASSQIAGEQFF. This rearrangement joins TRBV4-2 to TRBJ2-1; D is undetermined. V was cut by 2 bases and J by 9 bases, with 8 bases left in between. This CDR3 spans 12 amino acids. Germline-derived CDR1 and CDR2 are LGHNA and YNFKEQ.

This clone was seen only once. V is TRBV29-1 and J is TRBJ2-7, with 13 bases matching TRBD2. CDR3 length: 15 amino acids. Germline CDR1 reads SQVTM; CDR2 reads ANQGSEA. V was pared by 4 bases and J by 1 base, with 4 bases of the junction left unmatched. The CDR3 DNA is TGCAGCGTTGGCGGGACTAGCGGGACTTCCTACGAGCAGTACTTC. Translating gives CSVGGTSGTSYEQYF.

The chain links TRBV18 to TRBJ2-3, with 9 bases fitting TRBD2. Germline lookup yields CDR1 KGHSH and CDR2 LQKENI. This CDR3 contains 15 residues. Germline trimming cut 2 bases from V and 1 base from J; bases unmatched to any gene: 1. This CDR3 reads CASSPTSGRTDTQYF. The CDR3 region has the DNA TGTGCCAGCTCACCAACTAGCGGGCGCACAGATACGCAGTATTTT. Full variable domain (outside the CDR3, taken from reference TRBV18 and TRBJ2-3): NAGVMQNPRHLVRRRGQEARLRCSPMKGHSHVYWYRQLPEEGLKFMVYLQKENIIDESGMPKERFSAEFPKEGPSILRIQQVVRGDSAAYFCASSPTSGRTDTQYFGPGTRLTVL.

CDR3 coding DNA: TGTGCCAGTAGTATTAAACAGGGGACCCCTAGCACAGATACGCAGTATTTT. Amino acid sequence: CASSIKQGTPSTDTQYF. V is TRBV19 and J is TRBJ2-3; 7 bases agree with TRBD1. The CDR3 is 17 amino acids. CDR1 and CDR2 from the germline V gene are LNHDA and SQIVND (reference sequence). The junction had 9 bases not matched to a gene; V was cut back by 3 bases and J by 0 bases.

The rearrangement links TRBV28 to TRBJ2-5, with no clear D. The CDR3 covers 14 residues. Trimming stripped 6 bases from V and 1 base from J, with 12 bases between. Germline V CDR1 and CDR2: MDHEN, SYDVKM. CDR3 in amino acids: CASSPVSGQETQYF. The CDR3 nucleotides are TGTGCCAGCAGCCCCGTTTCGGGCCAAGAGACCCAGTACTTC.